A selection of T cell receptor beta chains follows, all from one sample in a study of blood T cell repertoires in COVID-19. The method was immunoSEQ multiplex PCR; TCRdb's version includes in-frame clones alone and lacks a portion of them. The table records more than 120,000 clones, about 80% of them present only once. Sequencing input: peripheral blood. The receptor source for this set is a human donor in a cohort sampled during active COVID-19. The CDR3 runs from the conserved cysteine through the conserved F or W. The D gene is left open where the match is weak. For some rows the clone size is stated as once, few or many, or as a class when expanded; others skip it.

clone_size d_call j_call v_call cdr3_aa cdr3_nt
NA NA TRBJ2-4 TRBV5-1 CASSLGAENIQYF TGCGCCAGCAGCTTGGGGGCCGAGAACATTCAGTACTTC
once TRBD2 TRBJ2-3 TRBV6-4 CASSAKSGVTQYF TGTGCCAGCAGCGCCAAAAGCGGGGTTACGCAGTATTTT
NA NA TRBJ1-2 TRBV29-1 CSVEDPPPRVTF TGCAGCGTTGAAGATCCCCCACCCCGAGTCACCTTC
NA NA TRBJ2-5 TRBV20-1 CSASPGQTQETQYF TGCAGTGCTAGTCCCGGACAGACCCAAGAGACCCAGTACTTC
NA NA TRBJ1-2 TRBV19 CASTQMIQGYGYTF TGTGCCAGTACCCAGATGATTCAGGGCTATGGCTACACCTTC
NA NA TRBJ1-4 TRBV12-3/TRBV12-4 CASSLSGNEKLFF TGTGCCAGCAGTTTATCAGGGAACGAAAAACTGTTTTTT
NA NA TRBJ1-2 TRBV14 CASSQGFAGAGYGYTF TGTGCCAGCAGCCAAGGGTTCGCAGGGGCAGGCTATGGCTACACCTTC
NA NA TRBJ1-2 TRBV30 CAWSPSGIRYGYTF TGTGCCTGGAGTCCCTCAGGGATTCGGTATGGCTACACCTTC
once TRBD1 TRBJ2-6 TRBV11-2 CASSLTGTGFSGANVLTF TGTGCCAGCAGCTTAACCGGGACAGGCTTTTCTGGGGCCAACGTCCTGACTTTC
NA NA TRBJ2-6 TRBV27 CASSRSLISGPGANVLTF TGTGCCAGCAGTCGAAGTCTTATATCTGGCCCTGGGGCCAACGTCCTGACTTTC
NA TRBD1 TRBJ1-2 TRBV6-6 CASSAQGQGPYGYTF TGTGCCAGCAGTGCCCAAGGACAGGGTCCCTATGGCTACACCTTC
NA TRBD2 TRBJ2-5 TRBV11-2 CASSLDPGTGGPEEETQYF TGTGCCAGCAGCTTAGATCCCGGAACGGGAGGGCCAGAGGAAGAGACCCAGTACTTC
NA NA TRBJ1-2 TRBV6-2/TRBV6-3 CASSYPTGYTF TGTGCCAGCAGTTACCCTACTGGCTACACCTTC
NA TRBD2 TRBJ2-1 TRBV10-2 CASSEGRPRNGRAYNEQFF TGCGCCAGCAGTGAGGGCAGACCCCGCAACGGGAGGGCGTACAATGAGCAGTTCTTC
NA TRBD1 TRBJ2-7 TRBV5-4 CASSRTGTGGPGSEQYF TGTGCCAGCAGCCGAACCGGGACAGGGGGTCCCGGGTCCGAGCAGTACTTC
NA TRBD1 TRBJ2-5 TRBV5-5 CASSLRGRSETQYF TGTGCCAGCAGCTTAAGGGGGCGTAGTGAGACCCAGTACTTC
NA TRBD1 TRBJ2-3 TRBV9 CASSDRGVGTDTQYF TGTGCCAGCAGCGACAGGGGAGTGGGCACAGATACGCAGTATTTT
few TRBD1 TRBJ2-1 TRBV7-9 CASSPRGGTGLTNEQFF TGTGCCAGCAGCCCTAGGGGCGGGACAGGGCTAACCAATGAGCAGTTCTTC
NA TRBD2 TRBJ2-1 TRBV28 CASSTPGLADHNEQFF TGTGCCAGCAGTACCCCGGGACTAGCGGACCACAATGAGCAGTTCTTC
NA NA TRBJ2-1 TRBV7-2 CASSFPSLAYSYNEQFF TGTGCCAGCAGCTTCCCCTCACTAGCTTACTCCTACAATGAGCAGTTCTTC
NA TRBD1 TRBJ1-1 TRBV3-1/TRBV3-2 CASSHTGGLNTEAFF TGTGCCAGCAGCCATACAGGGGGCCTTAACACTGAAGCTTTCTTT
NA NA TRBJ2-7 TRBV6-5 CASSFQGSYEQYF TGTGCCAGCAGTTTTCAGGGCTCCTACGAGCAGTACTTC